Reported below is one T cell receptor beta chain. Antigen: not known. The V and J ends lost 3 bases and 6 bases, in that order; junction bases with no gene match: 8. CDR1 LNHDA and CDR2 SQIVND come from the germline V gene (reference sequence). This CDR3 has 15 amino acids. The data were obtained in a study of OX40 agonist ivuxolimab in advanced cancers. Study-level information: Among those treated, three patients had partial responses, one with hepatocellular carcinoma and two with cutaneous melanoma.

Study-wide points: Among some nonresponders, normalized T-cell clonal expansion was also low.

Sequencing was performed with immunoSEQ multiplex PCR; in TCRdb, only in-frame clones are kept and a portion is missing. The sample yields about 16,000 clones, about 83% seen once. This TCR was recovered from an adult with an advanced solid tumor such as melanoma, head and neck, liver or kidney cancer. Source: CD4+ or CD8+ T cells sorted from blood, taken in a trial of the OX40 agonist ivuxolimab. This sequence joins TRBV19 and TRBJ1-2; 9 bases fit TRBD1. The CDR3 DNA is TGTGCCAGTAGTATGCCGGGACAGGGTGGGAATGGCTACACCTTC. This gives the protein CASSMPGQGGNGYTF.